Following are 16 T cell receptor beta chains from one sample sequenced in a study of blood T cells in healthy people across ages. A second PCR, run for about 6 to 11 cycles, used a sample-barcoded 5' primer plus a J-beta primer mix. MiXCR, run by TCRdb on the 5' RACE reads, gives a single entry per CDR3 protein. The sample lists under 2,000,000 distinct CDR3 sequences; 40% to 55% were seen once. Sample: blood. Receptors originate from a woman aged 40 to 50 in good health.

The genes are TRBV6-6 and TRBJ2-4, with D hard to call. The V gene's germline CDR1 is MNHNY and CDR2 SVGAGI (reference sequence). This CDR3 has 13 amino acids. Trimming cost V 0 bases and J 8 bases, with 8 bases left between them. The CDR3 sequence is CASSYSITDIQYF. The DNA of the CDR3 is TGTGCCAGCAGTTACTCGATCACGGACATTCAGTACTTC.

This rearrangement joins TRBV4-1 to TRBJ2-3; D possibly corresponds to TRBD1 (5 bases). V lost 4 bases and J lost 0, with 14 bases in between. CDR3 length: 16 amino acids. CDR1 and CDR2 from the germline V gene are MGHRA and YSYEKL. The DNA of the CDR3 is TGCGCCAGCAGCCGTCGACAGTTTTCTAGCACAGATACGCAGTATTTT. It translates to CASSRRQFSSTDTQYF.

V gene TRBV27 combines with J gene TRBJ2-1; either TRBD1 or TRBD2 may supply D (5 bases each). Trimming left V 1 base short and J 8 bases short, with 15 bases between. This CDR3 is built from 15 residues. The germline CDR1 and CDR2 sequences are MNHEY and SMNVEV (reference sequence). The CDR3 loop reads CASSLYGAGTDEQFF. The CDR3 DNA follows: TGTGCCAGCAGTTTATATGGGGCGGGCACTGATGAGCAGTTCTTC.

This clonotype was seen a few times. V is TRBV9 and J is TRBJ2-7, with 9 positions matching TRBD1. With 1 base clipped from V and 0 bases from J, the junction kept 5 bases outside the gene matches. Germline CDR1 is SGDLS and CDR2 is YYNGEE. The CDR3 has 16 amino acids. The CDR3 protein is CASSVSSTGGSYEQYF. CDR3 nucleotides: TGTGCCAGCAGCGTATCTTCGACAGGGGGCTCCTACGAGCAGTACTTC.

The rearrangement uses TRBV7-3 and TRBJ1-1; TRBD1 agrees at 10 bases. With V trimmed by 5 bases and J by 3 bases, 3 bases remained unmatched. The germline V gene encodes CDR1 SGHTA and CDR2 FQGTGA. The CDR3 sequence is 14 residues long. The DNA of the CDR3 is TGTGCCAGCAGCCAGGGACAGGGGCACACTGAAGCTTTCTTT. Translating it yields CASSQGQGHTEAFF.

CDR3 bases: TGTGCCAGCAGGCCGACCGGGACCCAGGGGGGCTACACCTTC. It yields the protein CASRPTGTQGGYTF. The J gene is TRBJ1-2, the V gene TRBV28, with D possibly matching TRBD1 (6 bases). V gave up 6 bases and J gave up 8 bases, with 19 bases separating them. The CDR3 runs 14 residues. The germline V gene encodes CDR1 MDHEN and CDR2 SYDVKM.

The CDR3 loop reads CASSWRTGEGYTF. CDR3 DNA sequence: TGTGCCAGCAGCTGGAGGACAGGGGAGGGCTACACCTTC. This chain uses TRBV2 with TRBJ1-2, with TRBD1 matching over 9 bases. The CDR3 contains 13 residues. Losses at the gene ends were 6 bases for V and 8 bases for J; bases not matched to a gene: 7. Germline lookup yields CDR1 SNHLY and CDR2 FYNNEI.

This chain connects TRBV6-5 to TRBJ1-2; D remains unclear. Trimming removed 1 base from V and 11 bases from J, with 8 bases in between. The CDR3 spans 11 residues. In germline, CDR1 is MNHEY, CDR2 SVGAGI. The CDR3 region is CASSYYGEYTF. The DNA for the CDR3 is TGTGCCAGCAGTTACTACGGCGAATACACCTTC.

DNA of the CDR3: TGCAGTGCTCCCCGGGGGAGCCTCTCCTACGAGCAGTACTTC. This encodes CSAPRGSLSYEQYF. The chain combines TRBV20-1 with TRBJ2-7; possible D gene TRBD2, 6 bases. The CDR3 loop spans 14 amino acids. CDR1 is DFQATT and CDR2 is SNEGSKA in the germline V gene (reference sequence). V lost 5 bases and J 0 bases, leaving 14 bases between the germline ends.

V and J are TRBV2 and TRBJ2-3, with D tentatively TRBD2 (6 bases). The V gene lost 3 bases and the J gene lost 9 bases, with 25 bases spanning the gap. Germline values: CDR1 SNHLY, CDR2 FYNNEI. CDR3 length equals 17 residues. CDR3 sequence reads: CASSERLAFSPPKTQYF. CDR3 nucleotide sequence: TGTGCCAGCAGTGAGCGGCTAGCGTTTTCCCCCCCCAAAACGCAGTATTTT.

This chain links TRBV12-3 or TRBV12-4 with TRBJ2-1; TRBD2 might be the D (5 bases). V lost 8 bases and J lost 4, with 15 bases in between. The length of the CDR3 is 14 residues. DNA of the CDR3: TGTGCCAGCGCACCGGGATTTCCATACAATGAGCAGTTCTTC. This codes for CASAPGFPYNEQFF.

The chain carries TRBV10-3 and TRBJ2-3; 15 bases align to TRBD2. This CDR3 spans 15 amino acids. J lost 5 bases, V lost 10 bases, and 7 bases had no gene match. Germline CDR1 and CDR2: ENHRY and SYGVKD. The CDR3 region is CATRTSGGAQDTQYF. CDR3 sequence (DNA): TGTGCCACCAGGACTAGCGGGGGGGCCCAAGATACGCAGTATTTT.

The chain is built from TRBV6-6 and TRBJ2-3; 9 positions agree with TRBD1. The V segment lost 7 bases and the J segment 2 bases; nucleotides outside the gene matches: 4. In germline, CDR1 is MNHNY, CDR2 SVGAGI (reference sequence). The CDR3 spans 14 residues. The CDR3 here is CASIDRGITDTQYF. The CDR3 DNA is TGTGCCAGCATAGACAGGGGGATCACAGATACGCAGTATTTT.

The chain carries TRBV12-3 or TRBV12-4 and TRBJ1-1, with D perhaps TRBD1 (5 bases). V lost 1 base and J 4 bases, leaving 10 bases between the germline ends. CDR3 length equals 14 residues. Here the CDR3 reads CASSLGGPSTEAFF. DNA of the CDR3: TGTGCCAGCAGTTTAGGGGGCCCCAGCACTGAAGCTTTCTTT.

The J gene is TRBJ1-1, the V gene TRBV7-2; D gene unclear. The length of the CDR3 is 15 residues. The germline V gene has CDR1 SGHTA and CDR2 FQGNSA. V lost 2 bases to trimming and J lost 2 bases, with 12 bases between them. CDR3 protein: CASSLPGWANTEAFF. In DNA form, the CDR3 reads TGTGCCAGCAGCTTACCCGGATGGGCCAACACTGAAGCTTTCTTT.

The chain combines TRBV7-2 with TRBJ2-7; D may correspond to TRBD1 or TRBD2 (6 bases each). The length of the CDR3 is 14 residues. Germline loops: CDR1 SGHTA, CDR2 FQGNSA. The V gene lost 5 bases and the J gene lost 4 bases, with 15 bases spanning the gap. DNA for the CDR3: TGTGCCAGCAGCCCCTCGGAGGGGGTTTACGAGCAGTACTTC. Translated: CASSPSEGVYEQYF. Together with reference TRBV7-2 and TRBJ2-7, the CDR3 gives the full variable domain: GAGVSQSPSNKVTEKGKDVELRCDPISGHTALYWYRQSLGQGLEFLIYFQGNSAPDKSGLPSDRFSAERTGGSVSTLTIQRTQQEDSAVYLCASSPSEGVYEQYFGPGTRLTVT.